This T cell receptor (beta chain) was obtained from a study of cytomegalovirus exposure and HLA in healthy donors. Study overall: The platform used for the 120 or so validation repertoires matched that of the roughly 670 first-cohort repertoires, a later analysis reported. Findings and limits, study-wide: A list of 150 to 200 TCR beta chains associated with cytomegalovirus was given.

TCRdb keeps only in-frame clones here, not all; method: immunoSEQ multiplex PCR. The sample carries around 69,000 clones, nearly 96% recorded once. For this clone: Antigen specificity is unknown.

The TCR originated in a woman in her late teens or twenties in good health and CMV-seropositive. Sequencing was carried out using PBMCs.

This chain's CDR3 is CASSLDRVSEAFF. The CDR3 bases are TGCGCCAGCAGCCTGGACAGGGTCTCTGAAGCTTTCTTT. This chain uses TRBV4-3 with TRBJ1-1; 8 bases align to TRBD1. V shed 4 bases, J shed 6 bases, and the junction held 4 bases outside the gene matches. Germline loops: CDR1 LGHNA, CDR2 YSLEER. The CDR3 consists of 13 residues.